These T cell receptor beta chains were read from a single sample in a study of T-cell memory formation after mild COVID-19. MiXCR, run by TCRdb on the 5' RACE reads, gives a single entry per CDR3 protein. The sample includes around 130,000 distinct CDR3 sequences, 17% of them seen just once. What was sequenced was PBMCs or a T cell subset sorted from them (not recorded which). Every receptor here comes from a young man who had mild COVID-19 (a few samples of this study predate the infection). Cell type and time point are not known. The CDR3 runs from the conserved cysteine through the conserved F or W. The D gene is left open where the match is weak. Size is stated for part of the rows, as once, few or many counts, or as a class when the clone is expanded.

TRBJ2-1,NA,TRBV15,NA,TGTGCCACCAGCAGAGATAGGGGGGTTAGGGGTTACAATGAGCAGTTCTTC,CATSRDRGVRGYNEQFF
TRBJ2-4,NA,TRBV3-1,NA,TGTGCCAGCAGCCAAGCCGGAAGCGTAGCCAAAAACATTCAGTACTTC,CASSQAGSVAKNIQYF
TRBJ2-2,few,TRBV6-2/TRBV6-3,TRBD1,TGTGCCAGCAGTTACTCCGGACAGGGGATTGGGGAGCTGTTTTTT,CASSYSGQGIGELFF
TRBJ2-1,few,TRBV11-3,TRBD1,TGTGCCAGCAGCTTAGGGGGGACAGCAAACAATGAGCAGTTCTTC,CASSLGGTANNEQFF
TRBJ2-3,NA,TRBV6-6,NA,TGTGCCAGCAGCCCGACAGAGCTAACAGATACGCAGTATTTT,CASSPTELTDTQYF
TRBJ1-3,few,TRBV3-1,TRBD1,TGTGCCTGCTGGGACAGGGGGGGAAACACCATATATTTT,CACWDRGGNTIYF
TRBJ2-3,few,TRBV19,TRBD1,TGTGCCAGTAGTGCTCCGGGACAGGTGGGGGATACGCAGTATTTT,CASSAPGQVGDTQYF
TRBJ2-1,NA,TRBV4-1,TRBD1,TGCGCCAGCAGCCAAGCGCCTCCGGGACAGGGTAGAGATGAGCAGTTCTTC,CASSQAPPGQGRDEQFF
TRBJ2-2,few,TRBV5-1,NA,TGCGCCAGCAGCTTGAGCCATGCGGGCGGGGAGCTGTTTTTT,CASSLSHAGGELFF
TRBJ2-3,few,TRBV10-2,TRBD2,TGCGCCAGCAGTGGTAGCGGGGGCACAGATACGCAGTATTTT,CASSGSGGTDTQYF
TRBJ1-2,few,TRBV5-1,TRBD1,TGCGCCAGCAGCTTTACAGGGGCCGGTGGCTACACCTTC,CASSFTGAGGYTF
TRBJ2-1,NA,TRBV12-3/TRBV12-4,NA,TGTGCCAGCAGCCCCGACTACTACAATGAGCAGTTCTTC,CASSPDYYNEQFF
TRBJ1-2,NA,TRBV4-3,NA,TGCGCCAGCAGCCAAGGCCGGGGGTGGAGTAACTATGGCTACACCTTC,CASSQGRGWSNYGYTF
TRBJ2-5,few,TRBV12-3/TRBV12-4,TRBD2,TGTGCCAGCAGTCGGACTAGCGGGGGGCGGGAGACCCAGTACTTC,CASSRTSGGRETQYF
TRBJ2-7,NA,TRBV18,TRBD1,TGTGCCAGCTCACCCTCAGGGGGCGCATCCTACGAGCAGTACTTC,CASSPSGGASYEQYF
TRBJ1-2,NA,TRBV7-2,NA,TGTGCCAGCAGCCCTATCAGGGGAGGAAACTATGGCTACACCTTC,CASSPIRGGNYGYTF
TRBJ2-3,NA,TRBV5-6,TRBD1,TGTGCCAGCATTAACAGGGGTAGCACAGATACGCAGTATTTT,CASINRGSTDTQYF
TRBJ2-1,NA,TRBV6-5,TRBD2,TGTGCCAGCAGTTACATCGCCGGGGGGTACAATGAGCAGTTCTTC,CASSYIAGGYNEQFF
TRBJ1-1,NA,TRBV7-2,NA,TGTGCCAGCAGCTCTAACAGGTTAATGAACACTGAAGCTTTCTTT,CASSSNRLMNTEAFF
TRBJ1-2,NA,TRBV21-1,NA,TGTGCCAGTAGTCCAGACAGGGCGTTGAATGGCTACACCTTC,CASSPDRALNGYTF
TRBJ2-5,NA,TRBV20-1,NA,TGCAGTGCTAGAGGGTGGGGGGACCAAGAGACCCAGTACTTC,CSARGWGDQETQYF
TRBJ2-3,NA,TRBV6-2/TRBV6-3,TRBD2,TGTGCCAGCAGTGGATGGCAGCGGGGGGGCACAGATACGCAGTATTTT,CASSGWQRGGTDTQYF
TRBJ2-3,few,TRBV9,TRBD2,TGTGCCAGCAGCGTAGACTCCGGCGGGGGGGGAGATACGCAGTATTTT,CASSVDSGGGGDTQYF
TRBJ1-2,NA,TRBV5-1,NA,TGCGCCAGCAGCTTGGGGGGAATAACATTCAAATATGGCTACACCTTC,CASSLGGITFKYGYTF
TRBJ2-3,few,TRBV12-3/TRBV12-4,NA,TGTGCCAGCTCACGTGGTAGCACAGATACGCAGTATTTT,CASSRGSTDTQYF
TRBJ2-3,NA,TRBV29-1,NA,TGCAGCGTTGTTTACTACACAGATACGCAGTATTTT,CSVVYYTDTQYF
TRBJ1-6,NA,TRBV7-2,NA,TGTGCCAGCACCCCAGGCCCTCGGGACGGATTGAATTCACCCCTCCACTTT,CASTPGPRDGLNSPLHF
TRBJ2-2,many,TRBV4-3,NA,TGCGCCAGCAGCCAAGAATCTCCGCAGGCCGGGGAGCTGTTTTTT,CASSQESPQAGELFF
TRBJ1-1,NA,TRBV7-8,TRBD1,TGTGCCAGCAGCACTGAGGACAGGTGGGACACTGAAGCTTTCTTT,CASSTEDRWDTEAFF
TRBJ2-7,NA,TRBV13,NA,TGTGCCAGCAGCGCTCAATCAGGGGAGCAGTACTTC,CASSAQSGEQYF
TRBJ1-5,many,TRBV20-1,TRBD1,TGCAGTGCTAGGACAGGGGAACAGCCCCAGCATTTT,CSARTGEQPQHF
TRBJ1-2,NA,TRBV7-9,NA,TGTGCCAGCAGCTTAGCCAGTTCCTATGGCTACACCTTC,CASSLASSYGYTF
TRBJ1-2,many,TRBV5-1,TRBD1,TGCGCCAGCAGCCCGAACAGGGGGACCAACTATGGCTACACCTTC,CASSPNRGTNYGYTF
TRBJ2-3,NA,TRBV5-5,TRBD2,TGTGCCAGCAGCTGGACTAGCGGGGGGGCGAGAGATACGCAGTATTTT,CASSWTSGGARDTQYF
TRBJ2-1,few,TRBV4-3,TRBD2,TGCGCCAGCAGCCAAAACTGGGCTAGCGGGGGTGAGCAGTTCTTC,CASSQNWASGGEQFF
TRBJ2-7,NA,TRBV7-2,NA,TGTGCCAGCAGCTTAGGCCTAATATTCTACGAGCAGTACTTC,CASSLGLIFYEQYF
TRBJ2-5,NA,TRBV3-1,NA,TGTGCCAGCAGCCAAGGGCCGGGGGGCAGGGAGACCCAGTACTTC,CASSQGPGGRETQYF
TRBJ1-5,many,TRBV2,TRBD1,TGTGCCAGCAGGCGGGACAGTAATCAGCCCCAGCATTTT,CASRRDSNQPQHF
TRBJ2-2,once,TRBV6-2/TRBV6-3,TRBD1,TGTGCCAGCAGTTGGGGACAGGGGGCGTCCACCGGGGAGCTGTTTTTT,CASSWGQGASTGELFF
TRBJ1-5,NA,TRBV5-6,NA,TGTGCCAGCAGCTTGTCCTGGGATCAGCCCCAGCATTTT,CASSLSWDQPQHF
TRBJ1-3,few,TRBV5-1,NA,TGCGCCAGCAGGACGGAGCCGGTGAACACCATATATTTT,CASRTEPVNTIYF
TRBJ1-2,few,TRBV12-3/TRBV12-4,NA,TGTGCCAGCAGTTTACAAGGCAGGGCCCCTGGCTACACCTTC,CASSLQGRAPGYTF
TRBJ2-6,NA,TRBV10-3,NA,TGTGCCATCAGCCTCGCAGGGACTGGGGCCAACGTCCTGACTTTC,CAISLAGTGANVLTF
TRBJ2-3,few,TRBV6-6,NA,TGTGCCAGCAGGTACCGCGGGACTCTTGATCTCACAGATACGCAGTATTTT,CASRYRGTLDLTDTQYF
TRBJ2-1,few,TRBV10-3,NA,TGTGCCACGCTCACCCCACTATACAATGAGCAGTTCTTC,CATLTPLYNEQFF
TRBJ2-2,NA,TRBV7-9,TRBD2,TGTGCCAGCAGCTTTGTGAGACTAGCGGGGGCCCTTATCACCGGGGAGCTGTTTTTT,CASSFVRLAGALITGELFF
TRBJ1-2,NA,TRBV7-2,NA,TGTGCCAGCAGCTTACGGGGCCTGGAGGGCTACACCTTC,CASSLRGLEGYTF
TRBJ2-1,NA,TRBV7-9,TRBD1,TGTGCCAGCAGGAGGACAGGGGTCGATGAGCAGTTCTTC,CASRRTGVDEQFF
TRBJ1-2,NA,TRBV6-6,NA,TGTGCCAGCGCCTCCCTGGGGGGGGGGTTTAACTATGGCTACACCTTC,CASASLGGGFNYGYTF
TRBJ2-7,NA,TRBV30,TRBD2,TGTGCCTGGAGTTCCCCGGGGGGCGAGCAGTACTTC,CAWSSPGGEQYF
TRBJ2-2,few,TRBV4-3,NA,TGCGCCAGCAGCCAAGAAGGCTCGTTGAACACCGGGGAGCTGTTTTTT,CASSQEGSLNTGELFF
TRBJ1-2,few,TRBV5-8,NA,TGTGCCAGCAGCCCCGAAAGGAACGGGGGATTTCGGTGGAATGGCTACACCTTC,CASSPERNGGFRWNGYTF